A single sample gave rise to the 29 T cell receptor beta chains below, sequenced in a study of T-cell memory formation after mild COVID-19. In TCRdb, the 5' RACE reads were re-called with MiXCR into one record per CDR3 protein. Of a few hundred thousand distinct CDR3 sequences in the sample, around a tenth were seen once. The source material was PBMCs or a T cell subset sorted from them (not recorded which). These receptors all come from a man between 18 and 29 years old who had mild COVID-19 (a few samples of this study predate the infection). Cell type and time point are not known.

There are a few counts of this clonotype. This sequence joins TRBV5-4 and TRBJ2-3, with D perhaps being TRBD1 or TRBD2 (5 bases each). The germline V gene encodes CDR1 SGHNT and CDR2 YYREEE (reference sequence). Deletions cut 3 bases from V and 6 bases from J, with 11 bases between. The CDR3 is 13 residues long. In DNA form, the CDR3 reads TGTGCCAGCAGCTCCCCGGGGCGCGATACGCAGTATTTT. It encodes CASSSPGRDTQYF.

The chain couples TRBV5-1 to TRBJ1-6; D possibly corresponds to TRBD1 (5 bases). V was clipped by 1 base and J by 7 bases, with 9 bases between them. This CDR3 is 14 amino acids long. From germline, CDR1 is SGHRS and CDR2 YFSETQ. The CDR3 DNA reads TGCGCCAGCAGCTTGCTGACAGAGAATTCACCCCTCCACTTT. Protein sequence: CASSLLTENSPLHF. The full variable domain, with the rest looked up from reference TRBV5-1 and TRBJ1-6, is KAGVTQTPRYLIKTRGQQVTLSCSPISGHRSVSWYQQTPGQGLQFLFEYFSETQRNKGNFPGRFSGRQFSNSRSEMNVSTLELGDSALYLCASSLLTENSPLHFGNGTRLTVT.

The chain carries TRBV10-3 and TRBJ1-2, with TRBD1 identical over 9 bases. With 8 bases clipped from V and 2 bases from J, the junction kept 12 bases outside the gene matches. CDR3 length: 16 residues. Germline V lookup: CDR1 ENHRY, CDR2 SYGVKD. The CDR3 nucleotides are TGTGCCATCCGATACAGGGGGCGTCGGGGAAACTATGGCTACACCTTC. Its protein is CAIRYRGRRGNYGYTF.

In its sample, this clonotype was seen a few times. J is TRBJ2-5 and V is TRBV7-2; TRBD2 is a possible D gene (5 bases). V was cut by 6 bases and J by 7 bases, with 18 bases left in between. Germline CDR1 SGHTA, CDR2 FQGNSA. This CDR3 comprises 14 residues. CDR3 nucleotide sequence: TGTGCCAGCAGGGCGGGTTTGGCCCAAACGACCCAGTACTTC. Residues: CASRAGLAQTTQYF.

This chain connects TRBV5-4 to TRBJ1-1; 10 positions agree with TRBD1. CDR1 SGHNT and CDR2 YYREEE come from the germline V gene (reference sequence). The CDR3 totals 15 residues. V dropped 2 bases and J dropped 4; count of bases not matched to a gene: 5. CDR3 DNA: TGTGCCAGCAGCTTCTGGGACAGGGGAATCACTGAAGCTTTCTTT. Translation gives CASSFWDRGITEAFF. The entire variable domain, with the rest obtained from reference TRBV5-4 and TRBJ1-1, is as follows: ETGVTQSPTHLIKTRGQQVTLRCSSQSGHNTVSWYQQALGQGPQFIFQYYREEENGRGNFPPRFSGLQFPNYSSELNVNALELDDSALYLCASSFWDRGITEAFFGQGTRLTVV.

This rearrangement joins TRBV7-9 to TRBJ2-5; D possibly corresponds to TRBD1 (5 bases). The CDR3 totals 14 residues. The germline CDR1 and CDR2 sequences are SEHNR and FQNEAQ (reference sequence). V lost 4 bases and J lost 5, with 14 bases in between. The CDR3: CASSWKGARETQYF. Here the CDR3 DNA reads TGTGCCAGCAGCTGGAAAGGGGCCCGGGAGACCCAGTACTTC.

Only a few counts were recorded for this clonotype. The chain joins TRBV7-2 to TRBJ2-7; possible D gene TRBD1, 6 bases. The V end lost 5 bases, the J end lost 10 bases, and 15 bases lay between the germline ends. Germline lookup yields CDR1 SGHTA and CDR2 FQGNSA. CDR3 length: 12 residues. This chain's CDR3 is CASSISGQSQYF. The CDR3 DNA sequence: TGTGCCAGCAGCATATCCGGACAGTCCCAGTACTTC. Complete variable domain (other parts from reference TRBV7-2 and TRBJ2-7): GAGVSQSPSNKVTEKGKDVELRCDPISGHTALYWYRQSLGQGLEFLIYFQGNSAPDKSGLPSDRFSAERTGGSVSTLTIQRTQQEDSAVYLCASSISGQSQYFGPGTRLTVT.

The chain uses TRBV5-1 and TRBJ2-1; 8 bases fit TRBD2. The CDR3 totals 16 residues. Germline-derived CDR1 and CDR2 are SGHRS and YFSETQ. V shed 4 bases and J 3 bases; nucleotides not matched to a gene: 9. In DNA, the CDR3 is TGCGCCAGCAGCCGAGGCGGCGGGGGGATCTACAATGAGCAGTTCTTC. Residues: CASSRGGGGIYNEQFF.

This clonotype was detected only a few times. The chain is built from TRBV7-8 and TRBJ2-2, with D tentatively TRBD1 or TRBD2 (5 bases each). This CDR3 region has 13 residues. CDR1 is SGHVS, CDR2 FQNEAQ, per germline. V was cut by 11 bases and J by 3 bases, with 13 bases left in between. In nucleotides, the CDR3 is TGTGCCGGGGGTGGGGGATACACCGGGGAGCTGTTTTTT. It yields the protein CAGGGGYTGELFF.

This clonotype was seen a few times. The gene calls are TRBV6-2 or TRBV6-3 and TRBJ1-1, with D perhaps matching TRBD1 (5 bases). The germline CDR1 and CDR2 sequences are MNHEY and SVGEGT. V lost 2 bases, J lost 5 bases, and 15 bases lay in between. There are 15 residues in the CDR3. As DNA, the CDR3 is TGTGCCAGCAGTTACCATGGGGCTGTTCGTACTGAAGCTTTCTTT. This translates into CASSYHGAVRTEAFF.

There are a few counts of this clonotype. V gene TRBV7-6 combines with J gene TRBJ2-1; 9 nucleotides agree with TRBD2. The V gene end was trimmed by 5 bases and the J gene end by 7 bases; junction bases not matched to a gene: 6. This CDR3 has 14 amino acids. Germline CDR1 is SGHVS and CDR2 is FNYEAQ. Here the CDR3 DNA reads TGTGCCAGCAGCGGGACTAGCCCCGCGAATGAGCAGTTCTTC. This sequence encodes CASSGTSPANEQFF.

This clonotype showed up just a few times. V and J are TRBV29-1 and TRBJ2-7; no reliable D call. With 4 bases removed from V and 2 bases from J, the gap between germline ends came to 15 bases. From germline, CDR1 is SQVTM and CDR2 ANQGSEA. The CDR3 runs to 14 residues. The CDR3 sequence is CSVVGPAPPYEQYF. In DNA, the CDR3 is TGCAGCGTTGTCGGCCCTGCACCTCCCTACGAGCAGTACTTC.

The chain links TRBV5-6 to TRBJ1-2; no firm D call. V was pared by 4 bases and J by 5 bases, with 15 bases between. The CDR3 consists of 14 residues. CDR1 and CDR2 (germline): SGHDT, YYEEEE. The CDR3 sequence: CASSPWAPSYGYTF. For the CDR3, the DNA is TGTGCCAGCAGCCCTTGGGCCCCTTCTTATGGCTACACCTTC. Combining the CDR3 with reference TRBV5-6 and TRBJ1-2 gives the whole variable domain DAGVTQSPTHLIKTRGQQVTLRCSPKSGHDTVSWYQQALGQGPQFIFQYYEEEERQRGNFPDRFSGHQFPNYSSELNVNALLLGDSALYLCASSPWAPSYGYTFGSGTRLTVV.

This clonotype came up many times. The CDR3 reads CASSPSGGETQYF. The DNA for the CDR3 is TGTGCCAGCAGTCCTAGCGGGGGAGAGACCCAGTACTTC. J is TRBJ2-5 and V is TRBV12-3 or TRBV12-4, with 10 bases matching TRBD2. This CDR3 spans 13 amino acids. V shed 5 bases and J 4 bases; nucleotides not matched to a gene: 1.

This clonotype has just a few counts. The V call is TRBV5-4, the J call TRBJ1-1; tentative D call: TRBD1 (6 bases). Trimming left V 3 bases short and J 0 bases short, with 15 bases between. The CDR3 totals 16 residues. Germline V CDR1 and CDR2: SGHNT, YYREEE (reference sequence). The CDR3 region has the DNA TGTGCCAGCAGCTGGGGGGCGGGCGGCCTGAACACTGAAGCTTTCTTT. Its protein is CASSWGAGGLNTEAFF.

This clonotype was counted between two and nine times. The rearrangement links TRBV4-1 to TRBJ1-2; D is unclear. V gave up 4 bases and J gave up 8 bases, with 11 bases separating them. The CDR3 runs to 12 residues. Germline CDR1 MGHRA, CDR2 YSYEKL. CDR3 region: CASSPLGFGYTF. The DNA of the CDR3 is TGCGCCAGCAGCCCGTTAGGGTTCGGCTACACCTTC.

The CDR3 DNA reads as TGTGCCAGCAGCCCAATAGCGGGGGGGAGCACAGATACGCAGTATTTT. It specifies CASSPIAGGSTDTQYF. This sequence joins TRBV7-2 and TRBJ2-3, with 11 bases that match TRBD2. V shed 5 bases and J 0 bases; nucleotides not matched to a gene: 4. Per the germline V gene, CDR1 is SGHTA and CDR2 is FQGNSA. The CDR3 has 16 residues.

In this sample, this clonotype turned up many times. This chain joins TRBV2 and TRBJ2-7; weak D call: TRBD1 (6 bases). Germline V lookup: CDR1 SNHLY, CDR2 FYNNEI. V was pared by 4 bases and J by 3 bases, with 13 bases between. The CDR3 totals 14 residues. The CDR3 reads CASSGTDVDYEQYF. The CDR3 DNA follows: TGTGCCAGCAGTGGGACAGATGTTGACTACGAGCAGTACTTC.

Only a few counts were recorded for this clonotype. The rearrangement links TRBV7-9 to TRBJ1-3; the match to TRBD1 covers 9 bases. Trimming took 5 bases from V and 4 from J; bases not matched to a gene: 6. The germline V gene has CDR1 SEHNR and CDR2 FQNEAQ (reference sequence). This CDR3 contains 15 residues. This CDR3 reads CASSPGTGKGNTIYF. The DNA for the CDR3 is TGTGCCAGCAGCCCTGGGACAGGGAAGGGAAACACCATATATTTT.

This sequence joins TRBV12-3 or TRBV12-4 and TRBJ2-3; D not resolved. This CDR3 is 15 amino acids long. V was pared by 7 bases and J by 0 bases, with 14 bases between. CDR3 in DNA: TGTGCCAGCAAACGACAACGATCTAGCACAGATACGCAGTATTTT. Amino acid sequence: CASKRQRSSTDTQYF.

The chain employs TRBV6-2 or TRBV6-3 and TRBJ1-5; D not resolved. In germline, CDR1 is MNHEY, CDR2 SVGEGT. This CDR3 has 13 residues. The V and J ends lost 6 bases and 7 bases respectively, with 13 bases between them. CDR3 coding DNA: TGTGCCAGCAGCCGAAGGGATTCGCAGCCCCAGCATTTT. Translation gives CASSRRDSQPQHF.

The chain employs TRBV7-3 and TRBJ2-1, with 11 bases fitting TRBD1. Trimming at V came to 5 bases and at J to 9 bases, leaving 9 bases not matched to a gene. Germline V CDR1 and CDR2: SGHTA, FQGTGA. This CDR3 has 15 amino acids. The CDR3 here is CASSPGGDRGSEQFF. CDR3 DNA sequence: TGTGCCAGCAGCCCCGGGGGGGACAGGGGGTCTGAGCAGTTCTTC.

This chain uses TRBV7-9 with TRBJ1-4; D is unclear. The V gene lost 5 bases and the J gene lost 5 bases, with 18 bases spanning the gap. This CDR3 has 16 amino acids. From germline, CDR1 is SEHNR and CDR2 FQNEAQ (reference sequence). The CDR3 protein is CASSDGIVRKNEKLFF. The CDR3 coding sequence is TGTGCCAGCAGCGACGGCATTGTGCGAAAGAATGAAAAACTGTTTTTT.

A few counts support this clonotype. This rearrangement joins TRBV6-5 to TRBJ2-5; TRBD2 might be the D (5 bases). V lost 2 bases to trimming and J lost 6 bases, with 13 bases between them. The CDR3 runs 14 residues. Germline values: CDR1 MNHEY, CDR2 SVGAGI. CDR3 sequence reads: CASSYGQPGKTQYF. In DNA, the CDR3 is TGTGCCAGCAGTTACGGCCAGCCGGGGAAGACCCAGTACTTC.

CDR3 in DNA: TGTGCCAGCAGCTTTGGGGAGTTTTCCTACAATGAGCAGTTCTTC. This codes for CASSFGEFSYNEQFF. V gene TRBV7-6 combines with J gene TRBJ2-1; possible D gene TRBD2, 5 bases. Germline CDR1 SGHVS, CDR2 FNYEAQ. Trimming stripped 3 bases from V and 1 base from J, with 10 bases between. The CDR3 covers 15 residues. The entire variable domain, with the rest obtained from reference TRBV7-6 and TRBJ2-1, is as follows: GAGVSQSPRYKVTKRGQDVALRCDPISGHVSLYWYRQALGQGPEFLTYFNYEAQQDKSGLPNDRFSAERPEGSISTLTIQRTEQRDSAMYRCASSFGEFSYNEQFFGPGTRLTVL.

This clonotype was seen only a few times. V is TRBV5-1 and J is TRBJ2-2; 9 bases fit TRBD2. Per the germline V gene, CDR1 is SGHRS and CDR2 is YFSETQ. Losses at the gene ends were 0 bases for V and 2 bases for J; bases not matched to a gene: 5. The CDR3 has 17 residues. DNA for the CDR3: TGCGCCAGCAGCTTGGCCGGCGGGGGGGTTAACACCGGGGAGCTGTTTTTT. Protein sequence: CASSLAGGGVNTGELFF. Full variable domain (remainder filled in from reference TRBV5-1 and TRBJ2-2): KAGVTQTPRYLIKTRGQQVTLSCSPISGHRSVSWYQQTPGQGLQFLFEYFSETQRNKGNFPGRFSGRQFSNSRSEMNVSTLELGDSALYLCASSLAGGGVNTGELFFGEGSRLTVL.

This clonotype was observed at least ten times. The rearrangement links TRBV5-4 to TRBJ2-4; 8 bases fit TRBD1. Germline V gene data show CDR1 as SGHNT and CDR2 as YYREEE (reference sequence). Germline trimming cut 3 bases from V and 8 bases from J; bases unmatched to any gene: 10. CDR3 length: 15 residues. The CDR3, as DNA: TGTGCCAGCAGCTCCTCCGGGACAGGAGGCCACATTCAGTACTTC. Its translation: CASSSSGTGGHIQYF.

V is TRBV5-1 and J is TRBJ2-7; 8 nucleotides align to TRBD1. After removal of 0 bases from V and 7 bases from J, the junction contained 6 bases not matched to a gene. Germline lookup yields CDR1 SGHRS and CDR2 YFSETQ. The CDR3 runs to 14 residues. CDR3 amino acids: CASSLDAGGREQYF. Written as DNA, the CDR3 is TGCGCCAGCAGCTTGGATGCAGGGGGCCGGGAGCAGTACTTC.

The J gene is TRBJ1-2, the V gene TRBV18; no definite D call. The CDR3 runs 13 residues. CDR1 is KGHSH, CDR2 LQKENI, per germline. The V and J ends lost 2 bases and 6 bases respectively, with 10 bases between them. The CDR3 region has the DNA TGTGCCAGCTCACCAGTTCAAAGGGATGGCTACACCTTC. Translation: CASSPVQRDGYTF.